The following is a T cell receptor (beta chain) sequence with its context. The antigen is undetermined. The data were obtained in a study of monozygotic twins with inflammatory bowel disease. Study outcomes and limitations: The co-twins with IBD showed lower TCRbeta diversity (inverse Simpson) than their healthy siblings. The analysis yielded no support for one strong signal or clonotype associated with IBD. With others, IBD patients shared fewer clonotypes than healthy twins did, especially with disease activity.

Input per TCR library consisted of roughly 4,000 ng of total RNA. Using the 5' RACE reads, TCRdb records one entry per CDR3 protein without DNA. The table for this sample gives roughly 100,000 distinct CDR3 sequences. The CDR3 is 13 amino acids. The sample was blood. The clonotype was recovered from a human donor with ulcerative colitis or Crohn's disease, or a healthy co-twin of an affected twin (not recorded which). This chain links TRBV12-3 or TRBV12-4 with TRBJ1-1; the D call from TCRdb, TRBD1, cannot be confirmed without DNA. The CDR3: CASRTDRGKQAFF.